The clone carrying this T cell receptor beta chain came up many times. Together with a sample-barcoded 5' primer, a J-beta primer mix was included in a second PCR lasting about 6 to 11 cycles. TCRdb passed the 5' RACE reads through MiXCR, listing each CDR3 protein once. The sample includes 500,000 to 600,000 distinct CDR3 sequences, 25% to 30% of them seen just once. The record originates from a study of blood T cells in healthy people across ages. The CDR3 is 14 residues long. The V end was cut by 3 bases, the J end by 7 bases, with 15 bases between. Per germline, CDR1 SEHNR and CDR2 FQNEAQ (reference sequence).

The chain links TRBV7-9 to TRBJ2-5; tentatively, D is TRBD1 (5 bases). This clonotype was obtained from a woman between 65 and 79 years old in good health. Sequencing was done on a sample of blood. The CDR3 sequence: CASSLAEQAGTQYF. CDR3 coding DNA: TGTGCCAGCAGCTTGGCAGAACAGGCTGGGACCCAGTACTTC.